These 14 T cell receptor beta chains were sequenced from one sample in a study of blood T cell repertoires in COVID-19. Measured with immunoSEQ multiplex PCR; TCRdb has only the in-frame clones, and not every one. In the table there are fewer than 350,000 clones, around nine tenths of which are singletons. Sequencing used peripheral blood. Receptor source: a man aged 40-49 years with active or convalescent COVID-19.

This chain connects TRBV9 to TRBJ2-1; D call uncertain. V lost 2 bases to trimming and J lost 1 base, with 10 bases between them. Germline CDR1 is SGDLS and CDR2 is YYNGEE. The length of the CDR3 is 15 residues. The CDR3 DNA reads TGTGCCAGCAGCGTTGAAGCGCCTTCCTACAATGAGCAGTTCTTC. Translation: CASSVEAPSYNEQFF.

V gene TRBV28 combines with J gene TRBJ1-5; no firm D call. V was clipped by 3 bases and J by 0 bases, with 12 bases between them. Germline V gives CDR1 MDHEN, CDR2 SYDVKM. The CDR3 totals 16 residues. The CDR3 DNA reads TGTGCCAGCAGTTTGGTGGGAGCCCCTAGCAATCAGCCCCAGCATTTT. This sequence encodes CASSLVGAPSNQPQHF.

V and J are TRBV7-9 and TRBJ1-1; D is undetermined. Trimming took off 2 bases at V and 8 bases at J, with 9 bases between the two ends. Germline CDR1 and CDR2: SEHNR and FQNEAQ (reference sequence). The CDR3 contains 12 residues. The CDR3 reads CASSLQEGEAFF. The DNA of the CDR3 is TGTGCCAGCAGCTTACAGGAGGGCGAAGCTTTCTTT.

The chain has TRBV11-3 and TRBJ2-1, with D maybe TRBD2 (6 bases). The germline gives CDR1 SGHNT, CDR2 YENEEA. V was clipped by 0 bases and J by 4 bases, with 25 bases between them. The CDR3 has 20 residues. CDR3 in amino acids: CASSLDIGTLLFLPYNEQFF. The CDR3 DNA follows: TGTGCCAGCAGCTTAGACATCGGGACTCTCCTATTTCTCCCATACAATGAGCAGTTCTTC.

On this clone itself: Other DNA sequences of this sample code for an identical CDR3. The chain employs TRBV4-1 and TRBJ1-1; D gene uncertain. Trimming cost V 0 bases and J 1 base, with 6 bases left between them. The CDR3 is made up of 14 amino acids. Looked up from germline, CDR1 is MGHRA and CDR2 is YSYEKL. CDR3 sequence: CASSQEGRNTEAFF. In DNA, the CDR3 is TGCGCCAGCAGCCAAGAGGGGAGGAACACTGAAGCTTTCTTT.

The J gene is TRBJ2-1, the V gene TRBV21-1; the table assigns TRBD1, which was not confirmed against the DNA. TRBV21-1 is a recognized pseudogene. The CDR3 is made up of 15 amino acids. The CDR3 sequence: CASSDRTGILNEQFF. CDR3 DNA sequence: TGTGCCAGCAGCGATAGGACAGGGATCCTCAATGAGCAGTTCTTC.

This chain connects TRBV5-1 to TRBJ2-2; 12 bases line up with TRBD2. CDR1 and CDR2 from the germline V gene are SGHRS and YFSETQ. Trimming at V came to 4 bases and at J to 7 bases, leaving 17 bases not matched to a gene. CDR3 length: 19 amino acids. The CDR3 region is CASSPWGSPSGRAGGELFF. CDR3 DNA sequence: TGCGCCAGCAGCCCTTGGGGGTCCCCTAGCGGGAGGGCCGGCGGGGAGCTGTTTTTT.

The chain couples TRBV11-3 to TRBJ2-1, with D hard to call. V was cut by 7 bases and J by 7 bases, with 17 bases left in between. The germline gives CDR1 SGHNT, CDR2 YENEEA. There are 14 residues in the CDR3. In DNA form, the CDR3 reads TGTGCCAGCACCCCCAACCTTAGCTGGAATGAGCAGTTCTTC. Its protein product is CASTPNLSWNEQFF.

This chain uses TRBV19 with TRBJ1-2; no definite D call. Germline loops: CDR1 LNHDA, CDR2 SQIVND (reference sequence). V was shortened by 5 bases and J by 0 bases, with 16 bases between the two germline ends. The CDR3 is 16 amino acids. The CDR3: CASSPHFESSNYGYTF. The CDR3 coding sequence is TGTGCCAGTAGTCCCCATTTTGAGAGTTCTAACTATGGCTACACCTTC.

This rearrangement joins TRBV28 to TRBJ1-6; the match to TRBD1 covers 7 bases. Germline values: CDR1 MDHEN, CDR2 SYDVKM. The CDR3 runs to 15 residues. Unmatched junction bases numbered 13, after V lost 7 bases and J lost 10 bases. For the CDR3, the DNA is TGTGCCAGCACCCAGACAGGGCCCACTGTGTCACCCCTCCACTTT. This translates into CASTQTGPTVSPLHF.

The chain joins TRBV7-6 to TRBJ1-4; 10 nucleotides agree with TRBD1. In germline, CDR1 is SGHVS, CDR2 FNYEAQ. V shed 5 bases, J shed 7 bases, and the junction held 10 bases outside the gene matches. The CDR3 spans 16 residues. CDR3 amino acids: CASSPPPGQGFEKLFF. The CDR3 coding sequence is TGTGCCAGCAGCCCCCCTCCGGGACAGGGGTTTGAAAAACTGTTTTTT.

This sequence joins TRBV5-1 and TRBJ2-3; 11 bases are a match to TRBD1. V was clipped by 7 bases and J by 2 bases; unmatched bases: 9. Germline-derived CDR1 and CDR2 are SGHRS and YFSETQ. CDR3 length: 16 residues. CDR3 protein: CASGDTDRGPTDTQYF. CDR3 bases: TGCGCCAGCGGAGACACGGACAGGGGGCCCACAGATACGCAGTATTTT.

V gene TRBV9 combines with J gene TRBJ1-5; weak D call: TRBD1 (6 bases). This CDR3 is 15 amino acids long. Per germline, CDR1 SGDLS and CDR2 YYNGEE. Trimming stripped 0 bases from V and 0 bases from J, with 7 bases between. DNA for the CDR3: TGTGCCAGCAGCGTAGAAGGGGGTAGCAATCAGCCCCAGCATTTT. Its translation: CASSVEGGSNQPQHF.

The rearrangement joins TRBV5-1 to TRBJ2-1, with 9 bases fitting TRBD1. CDR1 is SGHRS and CDR2 is YFSETQ in the germline V gene. V lost 0 bases and J lost 6; bases outside the gene matches: 4. This CDR3 contains 15 residues. The CDR3 DNA follows: TGCGCCAGCAGCTTGGTACAGGGGGCTCTCAATGAGCAGTTCTTC. Protein: CASSLVQGALNEQFF.